A single sample is the source of the 16 T cell receptor beta chains below, sequenced in a study of identical twins. TCRdb independently ran MiXCR on the 5' RACE reads; one entry per CDR3 protein. The sample has 400,000 to 500,000 distinct CDR3 sequences, under 20% seen once; the top ten hold 9% to 15%. The sequencing input was naive T cells sorted from blood. The source of these receptors is a man in his fifties or sixties in good health.

This clonotype was detected a few times. The chain carries TRBV11-1 and TRBJ2-7; 7 bases are a match to TRBD2. Looked up from germline, CDR1 is SGHAT and CDR2 is FQDESV (reference sequence). J was trimmed by 1 base and V by 1 base; bases with no gene match: 16. The CDR3 sequence is 19 residues long. The CDR3 reads CASSLDAWSGTTKSYEQYF. The CDR3 DNA reads as TGTGCCAGCAGCTTAGATGCGTGGTCCGGGACTACAAAATCCTACGAGCAGTACTTC.

This clonotype has only a few counts. This chain connects TRBV20-1 to TRBJ1-1; TRBD1 agrees at 9 bases. V was clipped by 5 bases and J by 1 base; unmatched bases: 8. CDR3 length: 15 amino acids. Germline V CDR1 and CDR2: DFQATT, SNEGSKA (reference sequence). The CDR3, as DNA: TGCAGTGCTCCGAAACAGGGGGCAGAGAACACTGAAGCTTTCTTT. This encodes CSAPKQGAENTEAFF.

The genes are TRBV6-5 and TRBJ1-2, with D unresolved. CDR1 is MNHEY and CDR2 is SVGAGI in the germline V gene. V shed 4 bases and J shed 4 bases, with 13 bases lying between them. The CDR3 sequence is 14 residues long. The CDR3 sequence: CASSSTHGPYGYTF. As DNA, the CDR3 is TGTGCCAGCAGTTCTACACACGGACCCTATGGCTACACCTTC.

This clonotype has just a few counts. In nucleotides, the CDR3 is TGTGCCAGCCGCTACGCAGGGGGCATCAATGAGCAGTTCTTC. This sequence encodes CASRYAGGINEQFF. The chain is built from TRBV12-3 or TRBV12-4 and TRBJ2-1, with TRBD1 matching 8 bases. The J segment lost 6 bases and the V segment lost 8 bases, leaving 9 bases of the junction unmatched. The CDR3 spans 14 residues.

On this clonotype: At one end, the junction sequence differs from germline, possibly due to a read error. The J gene is TRBJ2-5, the V gene TRBV3-1; D ambiguous. Germline V lookup: CDR1 LGHDT, CDR2 YNNKEL (reference sequence). The CDR3 consists of 14 residues. As DNA, the CDR3 is TGTGCCAGCAGCCAAGAGGCCTTCCAAGAGACCCAGTGCTTC. This sequence encodes CASSQEAFQETQCF.

The chain couples TRBV3-1 to TRBJ2-1; possibly TRBD2 for D (7 bases). The germline V gene has CDR1 LGHDT and CDR2 YNNKEL (reference sequence). This CDR3 region has 19 residues. V was cut by 0 bases and J by 3 bases, with 21 bases left in between. The CDR3, as DNA: TGTGCCAGCAGCCAAGATAGTCTTGGGGGGGGGCCTAACTACAATGAGCAGTTCTTC. Encoded protein: CASSQDSLGGGPNYNEQFF.

This clonotype was seen a handful of times. The chain uses TRBV12-3 or TRBV12-4 and TRBJ2-2; the D is unclear. Trimming removed 5 bases from V and 0 bases from J, with 16 bases in between. There are 17 residues in the CDR3. The CDR3 nucleotides are TGTGCCAGCAGTCCGTTCTTAGTTTCGGCGAACACCGGGGAGCTGTTTTTT. This encodes CASSPFLVSANTGELFF.

This clonotype was counted only a few times. The V call is TRBV12-3 or TRBV12-4, the J call TRBJ2-1; D is undetermined. Trimming removed 3 bases from V and 0 bases from J, with 6 bases in between. The CDR3 has 14 residues. CDR3 DNA: TGTGCCAGCAGTTTGCGGATCTCCTACAATGAGCAGTTCTTC. This translates into CASSLRISYNEQFF.

V is TRBV5-1 and J is TRBJ2-3; D is perhaps TRBD1 (5 bases). The CDR3 is 15 amino acids. Germline V CDR1 and CDR2: SGHRS, YFSETQ. Trimming left V 6 bases short and J 0 bases short, with 14 bases between. CDR3 loop: CASNPQVSSTDTQYF. The CDR3 DNA is TGCGCCAGCAATCCACAGGTCTCTAGCACAGATACGCAGTATTTT.

The chain links TRBV21-1 to TRBJ2-5; the table gives TRBD1 as D, unverified against the DNA. TRBV21-1 is listed as a pseudogene. The CDR3 length is 17 residues. The CDR3 sequence: CASSLWQGRTRKETQYF. The CDR3 DNA reads TGTGCCAGCAGCCTATGGCAGGGGCGAACGAGGAAAGAGACCCAGTACTTC.

A few counts support this clonotype. The V and J genes are TRBV5-5 and TRBJ2-2; D unresolved. From germline, CDR1 is SGHKS and CDR2 YYEKEE (reference sequence). V gave up 0 bases and J gave up 7 bases, with 4 bases separating them. CDR3 size: 12 residues. The CDR3, as DNA: TGTGCCAGCAGCTTGGGGTACGGGGAGCTGTTTTTT. Residues: CASSLGYGELFF.

This clonotype was recorded many times. J is TRBJ2-6 and V is TRBV6-2 or TRBV6-3; D gene ambiguous. The germline CDR1 and CDR2 sequences are MNHEY and SVGEGT. The V and J ends lost 8 bases and 0 bases respectively, with 5 bases between them. The CDR3 contains 13 residues. CDR3 sequence reads: CASGISGANVLTF. The CDR3, as DNA: TGTGCCAGCGGAATCTCTGGGGCCAACGTCCTGACTTTC.

The rearrangement uses TRBV29-1 and TRBJ1-1; tentatively, D is TRBD1 (6 bases). The germline gives CDR1 SQVTM, CDR2 ANQGSEA. The CDR3 is 14 amino acids. Trimming left V 7 bases short and J 1 base short, with 16 bases between. CDR3 DNA: TGCAGCGCTGGCCCCGGGACAAGGAACACTGAAGCTTTCTTT. It specifies CSAGPGTRNTEAFF. Full variable domain (remainder filled in from reference TRBV29-1 and TRBJ1-1): SAVISQKPSRDICQRGTSLTIQCQVDSQVTMMFWYRQQPGQSLTLIATANQGSEATYESGFVIDKFPISRPNLTFSTLTVSNMSPEDSSIYLCSAGPGTRNTEAFFGQGTRLTVV.

This clonotype showed up many times. V usage is TRBV4-2 and J usage is TRBJ1-6, with 10 nucleotides matching TRBD1. The CDR3 covers 16 residues. Unmatched junction bases numbered 2, after V lost 0 bases and J lost 6 bases. Germline loops: CDR1 LGHNA, CDR2 YNFKEQ. CDR3: CASSQEGQGRNSPLHF. The CDR3 DNA sequence: TGTGCCAGCAGCCAAGAGGGACAGGGGCGTAATTCACCCCTCCACTTT.

The sample holds many counts of this clonotype. The chain links TRBV20-1 to TRBJ2-7, with TRBD2 matching over 11 bases. There are 15 residues in the CDR3. J was trimmed by 1 base and V by 2 bases; bases with no gene match: 4. The germline V gene has CDR1 DFQATT and CDR2 SNEGSKA (reference sequence). The CDR3 here is CSARSGTSGSYEQYF. The CDR3 DNA is TGCAGTGCTAGATCAGGGACTAGCGGTTCCTACGAGCAGTACTTC.

V and J are TRBV3-1 and TRBJ2-1; D gene unclear. Trimming stripped 3 bases from V and 2 bases from J, with 11 bases between. This CDR3 is built from 15 residues. CDR1 LGHDT and CDR2 YNNKEL come from the germline V gene (reference sequence). The CDR3 region is CASSQVEGPYNEQFF. CDR3 nucleotide sequence: TGTGCCAGCAGCCAGGTAGAAGGACCCTACAATGAGCAGTTCTTC.